This T cell receptor (beta chain) is drawn from a study of cytomegalovirus exposure and HLA in healthy donors. Whole-study results and caveats: Researchers reportedly found TCR beta sequences accurately predicted most subjects' HLA-A and HLA-B alleles.

The PCR ran on 60 Vbeta and 13 Jbeta primers. In the original workflow: In a later analysis, around 10 million of some 80 million unique beta chains occurred in at least two donors. Clones were sequenced by immunoSEQ multiplex PCR, and TCRdb holds only the in-frame ones, with some missing. Clone size and V and J calls were adopted from that table, with D and trimming inferred from the DNA. The table for this sample gives about 39,000 clones. On this clone itself: Its target is unknown. Its ends do not fully match the called genes, so a read error is possible.

The CDR3 has 13 amino acids. Germline CDR1 SSHAT, CDR2 FNYEAQ (reference sequence). The chain couples TRBV7-7 to TRBJ1-1; 7 positions match TRBD1. What was sequenced was PBMCs. The clonotype comes from a woman between 25 and 40 years old in good health and CMV-seropositive. CDR3 sequence reads: CASSWDRNTEAFF. The CDR3, as DNA: TGTGCTAGCAGCTGGGACAGGAACACTGAAGCTTTCTTT.